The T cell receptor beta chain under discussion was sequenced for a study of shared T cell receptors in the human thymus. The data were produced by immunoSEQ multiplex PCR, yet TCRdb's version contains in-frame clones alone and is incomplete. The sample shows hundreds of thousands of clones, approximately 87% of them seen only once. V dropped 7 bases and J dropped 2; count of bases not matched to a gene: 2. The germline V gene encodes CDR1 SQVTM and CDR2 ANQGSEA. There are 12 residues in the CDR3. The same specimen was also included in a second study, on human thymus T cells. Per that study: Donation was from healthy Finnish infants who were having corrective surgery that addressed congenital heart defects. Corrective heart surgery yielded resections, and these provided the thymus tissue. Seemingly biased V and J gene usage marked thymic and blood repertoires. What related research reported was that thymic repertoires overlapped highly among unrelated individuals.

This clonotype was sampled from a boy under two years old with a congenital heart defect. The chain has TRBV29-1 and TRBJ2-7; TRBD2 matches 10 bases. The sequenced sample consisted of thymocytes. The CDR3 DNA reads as TGCAGCGCTGGACTAGCGGCCTACGAGCAGTACTTC. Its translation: CSAGLAAYEQYF.